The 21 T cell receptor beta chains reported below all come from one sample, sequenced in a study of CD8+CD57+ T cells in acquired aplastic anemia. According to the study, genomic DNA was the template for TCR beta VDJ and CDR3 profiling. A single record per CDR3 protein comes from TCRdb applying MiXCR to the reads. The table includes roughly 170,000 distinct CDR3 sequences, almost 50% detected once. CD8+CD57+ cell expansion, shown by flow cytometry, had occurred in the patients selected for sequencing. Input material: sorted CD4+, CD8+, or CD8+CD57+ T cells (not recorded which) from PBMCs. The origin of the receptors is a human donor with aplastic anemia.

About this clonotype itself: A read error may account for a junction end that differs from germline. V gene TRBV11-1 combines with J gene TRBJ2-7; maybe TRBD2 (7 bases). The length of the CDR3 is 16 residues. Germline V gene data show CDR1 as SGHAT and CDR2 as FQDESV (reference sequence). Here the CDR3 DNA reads TGTGCTAGCAGCAATCAAAGGGGGGGGCCCCAATACGAGCAGTACTTC. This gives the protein CASSNQRGGPQYEQYF.

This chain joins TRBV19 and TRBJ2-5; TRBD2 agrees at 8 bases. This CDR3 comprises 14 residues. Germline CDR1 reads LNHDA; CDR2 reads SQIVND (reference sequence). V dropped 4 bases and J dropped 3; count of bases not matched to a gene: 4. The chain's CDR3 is CASSTSAGEETQYF. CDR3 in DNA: TGTGCCAGTAGTACTTCAGCGGGGGAAGAGACCCAGTACTTC.

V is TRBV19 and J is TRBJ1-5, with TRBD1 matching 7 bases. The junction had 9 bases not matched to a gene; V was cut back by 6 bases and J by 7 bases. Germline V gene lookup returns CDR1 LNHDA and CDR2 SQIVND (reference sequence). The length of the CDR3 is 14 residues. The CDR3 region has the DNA TGTGCCAGTAGGCACAGGGGCGCAATCCAGCCCCAGCATTTT. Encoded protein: CASRHRGAIQPQHF.

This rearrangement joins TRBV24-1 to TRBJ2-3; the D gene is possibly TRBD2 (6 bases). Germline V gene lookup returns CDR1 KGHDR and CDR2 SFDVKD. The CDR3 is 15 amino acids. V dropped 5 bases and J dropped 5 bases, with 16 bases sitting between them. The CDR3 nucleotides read TGTGCCACCAGTGGGGGTTTCGGGAGCCAAGATACGCAGTATTTT. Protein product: CATSGGFGSQDTQYF.

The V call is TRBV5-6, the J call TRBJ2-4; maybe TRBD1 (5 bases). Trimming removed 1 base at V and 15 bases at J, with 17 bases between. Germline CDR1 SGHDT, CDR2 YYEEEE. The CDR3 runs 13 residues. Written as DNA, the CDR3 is TGTGCCAGCAGCTTGTACCAGGGTTCATCGAGGTACTTC. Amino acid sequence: CASSLYQGSSRYF.

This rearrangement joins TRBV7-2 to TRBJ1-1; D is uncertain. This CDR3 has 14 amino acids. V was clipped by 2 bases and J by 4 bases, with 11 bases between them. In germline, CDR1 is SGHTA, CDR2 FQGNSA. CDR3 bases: TGTGCCAGCAGCTTACTAGGTTCGAGCACTGAAGCTTTCTTT. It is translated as CASSLLGSSTEAFF.

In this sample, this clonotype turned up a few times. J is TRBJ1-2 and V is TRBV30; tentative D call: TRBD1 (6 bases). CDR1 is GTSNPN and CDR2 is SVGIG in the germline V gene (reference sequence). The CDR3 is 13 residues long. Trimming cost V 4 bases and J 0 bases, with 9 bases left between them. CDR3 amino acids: CAWKQGSNYGYTF. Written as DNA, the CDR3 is TGTGCCTGGAAGCAGGGGTCTAACTATGGCTACACCTTC.

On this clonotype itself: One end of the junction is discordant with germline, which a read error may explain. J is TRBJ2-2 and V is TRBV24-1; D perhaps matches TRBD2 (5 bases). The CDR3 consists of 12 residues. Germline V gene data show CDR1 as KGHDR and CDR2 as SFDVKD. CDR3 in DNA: TGTGCCGCCAGTTATACTACCGGGGAGCTGTTCTTT. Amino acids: CAASYTTGELFF.

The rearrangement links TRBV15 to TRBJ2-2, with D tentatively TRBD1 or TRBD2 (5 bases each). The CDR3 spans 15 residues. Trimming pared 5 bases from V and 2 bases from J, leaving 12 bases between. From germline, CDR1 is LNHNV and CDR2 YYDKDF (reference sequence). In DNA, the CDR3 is TGTGCCACCAGCGGTGGGACGGTAAACACCGGGGAGCTGTTTTTT. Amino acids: CATSGGTVNTGELFF. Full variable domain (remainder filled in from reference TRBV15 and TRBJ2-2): DAMVIQNPRYQVTQFGKPVTLSCSQTLNHNVMYWYQQKSSQAPKLLFHYYDKDFNNEADTPDNFQSRRPNTSFCFLDIRSPGLGDTAMYLCATSGGTVNTGELFFGEGSRLTVL.

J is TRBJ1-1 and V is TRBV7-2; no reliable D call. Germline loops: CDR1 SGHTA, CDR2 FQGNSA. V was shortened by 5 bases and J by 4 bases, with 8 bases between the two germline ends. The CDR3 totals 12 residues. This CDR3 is CASSGVVTEAFF. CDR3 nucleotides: TGTGCCAGCAGCGGCGTCGTCACTGAAGCTTTCTTT.

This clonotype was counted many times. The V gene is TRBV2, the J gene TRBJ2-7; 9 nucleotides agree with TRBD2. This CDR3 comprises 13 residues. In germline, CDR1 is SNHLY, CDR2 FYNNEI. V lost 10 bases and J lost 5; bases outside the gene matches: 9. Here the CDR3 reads CATMSGGYHEQYF. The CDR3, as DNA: TGTGCCACCATGAGCGGGGGGTACCACGAGCAGTACTTC.

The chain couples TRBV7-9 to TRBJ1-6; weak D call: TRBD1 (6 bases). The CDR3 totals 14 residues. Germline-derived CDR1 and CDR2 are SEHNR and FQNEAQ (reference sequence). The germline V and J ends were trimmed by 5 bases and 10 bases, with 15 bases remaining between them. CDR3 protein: CASSLQGEGSPLHF. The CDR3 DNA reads TGTGCCAGCAGCCTACAGGGCGAAGGATCACCCCTCCACTTT.

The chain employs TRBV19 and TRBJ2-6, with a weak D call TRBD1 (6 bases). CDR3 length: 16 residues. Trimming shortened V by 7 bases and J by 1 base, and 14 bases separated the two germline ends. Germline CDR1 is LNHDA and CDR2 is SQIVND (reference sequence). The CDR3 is CASTATGRSGANVLTF. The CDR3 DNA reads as TGTGCCAGTACCGCGACAGGACGTTCTGGGGCCAACGTCCTGACTTTC.

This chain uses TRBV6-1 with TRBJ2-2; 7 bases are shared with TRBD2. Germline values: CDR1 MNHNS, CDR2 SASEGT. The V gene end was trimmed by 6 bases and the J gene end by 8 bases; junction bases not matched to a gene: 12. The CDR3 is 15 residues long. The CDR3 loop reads CASSGLVGRSGELFF. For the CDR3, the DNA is TGTGCCAGCAGCGGACTAGTGGGGAGGTCGGGGGAGCTGTTTTTT.

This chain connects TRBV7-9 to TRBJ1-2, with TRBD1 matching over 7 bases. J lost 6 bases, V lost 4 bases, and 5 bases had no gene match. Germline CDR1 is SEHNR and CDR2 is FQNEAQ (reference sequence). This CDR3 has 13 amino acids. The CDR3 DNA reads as TGTGCCAGCAGCTATGGACAGGATAATGGCTACACCTTC. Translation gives CASSYGQDNGYTF.

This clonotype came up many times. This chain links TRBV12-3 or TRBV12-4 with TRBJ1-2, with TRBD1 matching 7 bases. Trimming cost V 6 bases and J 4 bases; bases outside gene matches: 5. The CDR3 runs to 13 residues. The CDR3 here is CASSRQGPYGYTF. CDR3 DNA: TGTGCCAGCAGCCGACAGGGCCCCTATGGCTACACCTTC.

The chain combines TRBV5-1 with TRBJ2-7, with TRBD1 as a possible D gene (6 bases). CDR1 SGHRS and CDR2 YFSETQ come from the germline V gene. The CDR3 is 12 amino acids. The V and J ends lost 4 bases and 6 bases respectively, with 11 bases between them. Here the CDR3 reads CASSQRDTEQYF. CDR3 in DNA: TGCGCCAGCAGCCAGAGGGACACCGAGCAGTACTTC.

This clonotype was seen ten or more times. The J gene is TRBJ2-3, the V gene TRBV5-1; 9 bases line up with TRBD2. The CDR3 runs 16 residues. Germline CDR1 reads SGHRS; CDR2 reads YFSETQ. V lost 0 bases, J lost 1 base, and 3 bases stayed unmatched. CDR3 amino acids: CASSLAAGGGTDTQYF. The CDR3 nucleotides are TGCGCCAGCAGCTTGGCGGCGGGGGGGGGCACAGATACGCAGTATTTT. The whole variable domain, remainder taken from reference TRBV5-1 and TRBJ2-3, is KAGVTQTPRYLIKTRGQQVTLSCSPISGHRSVSWYQQTPGQGLQFLFEYFSETQRNKGNFPGRFSGRQFSNSRSEMNVSTLELGDSALYLCASSLAAGGGTDTQYFGPGTRLTVL.

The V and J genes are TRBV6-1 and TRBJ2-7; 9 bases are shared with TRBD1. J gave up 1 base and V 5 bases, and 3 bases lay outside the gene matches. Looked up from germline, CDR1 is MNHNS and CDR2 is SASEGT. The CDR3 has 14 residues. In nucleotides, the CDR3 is TGTGCCAGCAGTCCCGGGACAGGGTCCTACGAGCAGTACTTC. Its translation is CASSPGTGSYEQYF.

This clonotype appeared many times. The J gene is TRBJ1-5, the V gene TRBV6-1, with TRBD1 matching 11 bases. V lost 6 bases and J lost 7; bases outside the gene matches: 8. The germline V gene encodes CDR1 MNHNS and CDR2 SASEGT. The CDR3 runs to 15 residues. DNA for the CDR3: TGTGCCAGCAGGCTCGGGACAGGGGGGGAACAGCCCCAGCATTTT. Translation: CASRLGTGGEQPQHF.

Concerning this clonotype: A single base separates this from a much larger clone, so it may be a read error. CDR3 bases: TGTGCCAGCAGCTTCCAGGGAGTGGTTAATGAAAAACTGCTTTTT. Translating gives CASSFQGVVNEKLLF. V is TRBV7-9 and J is TRBJ1-4; D possibly corresponds to TRBD1 (5 bases). The CDR3 has 15 amino acids. Per germline, CDR1 SEHNR and CDR2 FQNEAQ (reference sequence).